A selection of T cell receptor beta chains follows, all from one sample in a study of cytomegalovirus exposure and HLA in healthy donors. Assay: immunoSEQ multiplex PCR; the TCRdb copy retains only in-frame clones and omits some. Seen here are fewer than 200,000 clones, roughly 78% observed once, and the top ten hold under 0.75%. The sample consisted of PBMCs. The receptor set was obtained from a woman in her forties in good health and CMV-seronegative. Each CDR3 is given with its conserved first and last residue. The D gene is left open where the match is weak. Expanded clones get a size class; other rows say once, few or many, or leave the size out.

clone_size j_call v_call d_call cdr3_nt cdr3_aa
. TRBJ1-3 TRBV5-1 . TGCGCCAGCAGCTTGTTCTTCGTACCGTTCACTCAGGGAATTACTGGAAACACCATATATTTT CASSLFFVPFTQGITGNTIYF
. TRBJ1-4 TRBV7-8 . TGTGCCAGCAGCTTAGAGTCGGCAGGGTCAGTGAAACTGTTTTTT CASSLESAGSVKLFF
. TRBJ2-2 TRBV6-1 . TGTGCCAGCAGTGAAGCGCCGGGTGTAACCGGGGAGCTGTTTTTT CASSEAPGVTGELFF
. TRBJ2-1 TRBV6-1 TRBD2 TGTGCCAGCAGTGATGCGGGGGTGCTGCTCTCCTACAATGAGCAGTTCTTC CASSDAGVLLSYNEQFF
. TRBJ2-6 TRBV29-1 . TGCAGCGCCTGGACAGCCTCTGGGGCCAACGTCCTGACTTTC CSAWTASGANVLTF
. TRBJ1-3 TRBV5-4 . TGTGCCAGCAGCTTGGAGGCAGGGGTGAGAAACACCATATATTTT CASSLEAGVRNTIYF
. TRBJ1-3 TRBV9 . TGTGCCAGCAGCGTAGGCGGACTCTCTGGAAACACCATATATTTT CASSVGGLSGNTIYF
once TRBJ1-5 TRBV6-1 TRBD1 TGTGCCAGCACCTCCGGGACAGGGGAGGGTCAGCCCCAGCATTTT CASTSGTGEGQPQHF
. TRBJ2-3 TRBV6-5 . TGTGCCAGCAGTTACGGTAGCCCTAGCACAGATACGCAGTATTTT CASSYGSPSTDTQYF
. TRBJ2-1 TRBV6-5 . TGTGCCAGCAGTTACTCTTTTATCGATGAGCAGTTCTTC CASSYSFIDEQFF
. TRBJ1-3 TRBV7-9 . TGTGCCAGCAGTTCGGGGAGGGCTGGAAACACCATATATTTT CASSSGRAGNTIYF
once TRBJ1-1 TRBV29-1 . TGCAGCGCTATTCGGGGTTTGAGCACTGAAGCTTTCTTT CSAIRGLSTEAFF
. TRBJ2-1 TRBV13 . TGTGCCAGCAGCTTAGGCCTTAGCGGTAGCTCCTACAATGAGCAGTTCTTC CASSLGLSGSSYNEQFF
. TRBJ2-7 TRBV7-6 . TGTGCCAGCAGCTACAACACCGTCCCCTCCGAGCAGTACTTC CASSYNTVPSEQYF
. TRBJ2-5 TRBV15 . TGTGCCACCAGCAGATCCGGGAGCGGGGAGACCCAGTACTTC CATSRSGSGETQYF
few TRBJ1-5 TRBV6-5 TRBD1 TGTGCCAGCAGCCACCGAGGCGACAGGGGCCAGCCCCAGCATTTT CASSHRGDRGQPQHF
once TRBJ2-5 TRBV30 . TGTGCCTGGACTCCTCAAGAGACCCAGTACTTC CAWTPQETQYF
once TRBJ1-5 TRBV7-2 TRBD1 TGTGCCAGCAGCCGAGACCAGGGGGATCAGCCCCAGCATTTT CASSRDQGDQPQHF
. TRBJ2-5 TRBV7-3 . TGTGCCAGCAGCTTCGGAGGGGCCGGGGAGACCCAGTACTTC CASSFGGAGETQYF
. TRBJ2-7 TRBV7-9 . TGTGCCAGCAGCCCCGAAGGGGCCCTCTACGAGCAGTACTTC CASSPEGALYEQYF
. TRBJ1-6 TRBV7-9 . TGTGCCAGCAGCTCCTCCGCCTATAATTCACCCCTCCACTTT CASSSSAYNSPLHF
few TRBJ2-2 TRBV5-8 . TGTGCCAGCAGCTTGCATCGTCGGGGGACCGGGGAGCTGTTTTTT CASSLHRRGTGELFF
. TRBJ2-5 TRBV27 . TGTGCCAGCAGCTCTGTCCTGTACCAAGAGACCCAGTACTTC CASSSVLYQETQYF
many TRBJ1-1 TRBV6-4 . TGTGCCAGCAGTGACTCGAGGGGGACAGAAGCTTTCTTT CASSDSRGTEAFF